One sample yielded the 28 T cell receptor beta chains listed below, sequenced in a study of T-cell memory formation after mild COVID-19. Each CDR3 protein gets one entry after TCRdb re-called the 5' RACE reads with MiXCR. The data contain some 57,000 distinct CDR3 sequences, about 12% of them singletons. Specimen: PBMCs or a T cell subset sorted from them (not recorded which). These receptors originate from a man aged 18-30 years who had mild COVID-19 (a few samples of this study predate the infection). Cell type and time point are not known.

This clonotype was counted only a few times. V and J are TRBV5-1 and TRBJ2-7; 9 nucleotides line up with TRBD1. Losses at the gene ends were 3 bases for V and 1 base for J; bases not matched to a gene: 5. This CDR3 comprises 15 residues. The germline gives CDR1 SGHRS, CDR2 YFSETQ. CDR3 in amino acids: CASSWGQGGSYEQYV. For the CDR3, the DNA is TGCGCCAGCAGCTGGGGACAGGGAGGTTCCTACGAGCAGTACGTC.

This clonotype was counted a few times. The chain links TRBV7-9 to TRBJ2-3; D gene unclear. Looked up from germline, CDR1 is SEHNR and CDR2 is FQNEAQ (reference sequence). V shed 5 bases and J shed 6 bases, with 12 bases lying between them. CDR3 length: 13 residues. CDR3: CASSPRPSDTQYF. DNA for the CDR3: TGTGCCAGCAGCCCCCGACCTTCTGATACGCAGTATTTT.

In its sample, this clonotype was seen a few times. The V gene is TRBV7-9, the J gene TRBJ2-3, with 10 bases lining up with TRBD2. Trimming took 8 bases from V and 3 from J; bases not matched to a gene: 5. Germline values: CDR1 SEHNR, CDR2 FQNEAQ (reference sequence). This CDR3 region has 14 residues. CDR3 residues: CASATSGETDTQYF. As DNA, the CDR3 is TGTGCCAGCGCCACTAGCGGGGAAACAGATACGCAGTATTTT.

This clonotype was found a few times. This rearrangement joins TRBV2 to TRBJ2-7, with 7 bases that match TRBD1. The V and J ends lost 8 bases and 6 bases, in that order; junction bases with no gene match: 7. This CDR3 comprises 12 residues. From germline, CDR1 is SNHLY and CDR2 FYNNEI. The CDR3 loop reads CASRDRVGEQYF. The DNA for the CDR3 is TGTGCCAGCCGAGACAGGGTCGGCGAGCAGTACTTC. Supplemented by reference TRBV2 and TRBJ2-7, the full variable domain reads EPEVTQTPSHQVTQMGQEVILRCVPISNHLYFYWYRQILGQKVEFLVSFYNNEISEKSEIFDDQFSVERPDGSNFTLKIRSTKLEDSAMYFCASRDRVGEQYFGPGTRLTVT.

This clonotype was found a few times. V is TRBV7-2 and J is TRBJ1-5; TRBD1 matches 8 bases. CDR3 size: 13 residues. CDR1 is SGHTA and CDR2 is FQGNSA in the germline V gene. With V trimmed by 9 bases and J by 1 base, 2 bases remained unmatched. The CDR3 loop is CASGDRSNQPQHF. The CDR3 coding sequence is TGTGCCAGTGGGGACAGGAGCAATCAGCCCCAGCATTTT.

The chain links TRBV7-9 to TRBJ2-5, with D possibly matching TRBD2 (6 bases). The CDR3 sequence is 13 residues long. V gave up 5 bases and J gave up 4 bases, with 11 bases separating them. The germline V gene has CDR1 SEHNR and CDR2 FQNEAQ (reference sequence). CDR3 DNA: TGTGCCAGCAGCCTCATGGGGGGAGAGACCCAGTACTTC. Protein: CASSLMGGETQYF.

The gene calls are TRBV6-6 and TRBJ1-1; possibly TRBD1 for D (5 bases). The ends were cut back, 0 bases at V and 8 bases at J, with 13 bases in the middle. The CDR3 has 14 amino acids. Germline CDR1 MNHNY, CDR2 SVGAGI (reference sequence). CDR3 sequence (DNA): TGTGCCAGCAGTTACTCTTCAACAGGTTCCGAAGCTTTCTTT. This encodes CASSYSSTGSEAFF.

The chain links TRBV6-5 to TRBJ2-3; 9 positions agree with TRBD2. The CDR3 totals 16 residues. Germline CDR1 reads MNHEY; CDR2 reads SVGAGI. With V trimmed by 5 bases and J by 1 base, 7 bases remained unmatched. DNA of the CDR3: TGTGCCAGCAGTCCGGGGGGACTAGCCGGCACAGATACGCAGTATTTT. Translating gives CASSPGGLAGTDTQYF.

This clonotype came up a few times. The CDR3 nucleotides are TGCGCCAGCAGCCTAGTCGGAGCGGGGGGGCTCGGTGAGCAGTTCTTC. It translates to CASSLVGAGGLGEQFF. The V call is TRBV5-1, the J call TRBJ2-1, with TRBD2 identical over 10 bases. The CDR3 spans 16 residues. Germline V gives CDR1 SGHRS, CDR2 YFSETQ. The V segment lost 4 bases and the J segment 9 bases; nucleotides outside the gene matches: 13.

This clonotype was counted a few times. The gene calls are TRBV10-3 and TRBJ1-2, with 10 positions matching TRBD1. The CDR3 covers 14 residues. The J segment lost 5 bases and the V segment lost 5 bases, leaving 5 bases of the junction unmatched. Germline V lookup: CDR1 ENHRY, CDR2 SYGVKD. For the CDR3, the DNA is TGTGCCATCAGTCAGGACAGGGGGACGTATGGCTACACCTTC. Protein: CAISQDRGTYGYTF.

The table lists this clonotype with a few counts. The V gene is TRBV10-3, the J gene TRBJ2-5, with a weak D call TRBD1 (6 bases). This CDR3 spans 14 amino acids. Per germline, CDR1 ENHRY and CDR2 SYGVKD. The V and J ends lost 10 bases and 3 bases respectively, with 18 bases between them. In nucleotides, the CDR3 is TGTGCCACCCAAGCAACAGGGTCGGAAGAGACCCAGTACTTC. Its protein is CATQATGSEETQYF.

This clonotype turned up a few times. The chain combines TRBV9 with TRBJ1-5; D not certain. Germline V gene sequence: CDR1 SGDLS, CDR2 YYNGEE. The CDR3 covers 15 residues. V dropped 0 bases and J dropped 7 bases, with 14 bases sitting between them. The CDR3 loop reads CASSVAPGIEQPQHF. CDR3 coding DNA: TGTGCCAGCAGCGTAGCTCCGGGGATAGAACAGCCCCAGCATTTT.

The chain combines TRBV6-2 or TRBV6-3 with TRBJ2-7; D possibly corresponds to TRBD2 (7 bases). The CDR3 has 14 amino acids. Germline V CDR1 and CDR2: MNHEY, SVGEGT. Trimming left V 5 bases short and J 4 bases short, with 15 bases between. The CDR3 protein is CASSTAGALYEQYV. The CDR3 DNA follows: TGTGCCAGCAGTACCGCGGGGGCCCTTTACGAGCAGTACGTC.

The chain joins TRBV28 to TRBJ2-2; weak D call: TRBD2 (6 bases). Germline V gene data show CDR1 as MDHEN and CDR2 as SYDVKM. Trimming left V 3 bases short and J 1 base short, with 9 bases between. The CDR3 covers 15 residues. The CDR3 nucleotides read TGTGCCAGCAGTTTCCTGGGACTGAACACCGGGGAGCTGTTTTTT. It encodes CASSFLGLNTGELFF.

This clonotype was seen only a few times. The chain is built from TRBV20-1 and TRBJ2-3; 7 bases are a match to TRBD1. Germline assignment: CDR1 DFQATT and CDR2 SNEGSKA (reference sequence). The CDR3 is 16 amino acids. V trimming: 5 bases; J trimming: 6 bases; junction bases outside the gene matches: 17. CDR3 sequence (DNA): TGCAGTGCTCCTCTCAAGACAGGGACCACACAGGATACGCAGTATTTT. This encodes CSAPLKTGTTQDTQYF.

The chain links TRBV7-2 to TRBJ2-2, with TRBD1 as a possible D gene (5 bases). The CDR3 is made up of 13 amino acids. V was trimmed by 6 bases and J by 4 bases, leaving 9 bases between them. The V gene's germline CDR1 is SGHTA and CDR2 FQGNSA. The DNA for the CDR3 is TGTGCCAGCAGATTTACAGGCACCGGGGAGCTGTTTTTT. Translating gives CASRFTGTGELFF.

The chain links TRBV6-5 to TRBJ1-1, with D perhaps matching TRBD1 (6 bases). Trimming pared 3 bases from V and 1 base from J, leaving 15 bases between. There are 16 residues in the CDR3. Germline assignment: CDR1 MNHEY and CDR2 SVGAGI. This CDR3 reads CASSYLTRGRNTEAFF. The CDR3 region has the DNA TGTGCCAGCAGTTATCTGACCAGGGGCCGGAACACTGAAGCTTTCTTT.

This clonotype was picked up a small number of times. The CDR3 DNA sequence: TGCGCCAGCAGCTTGATTCCGGGATTGAACACTGAAGCTTTCTTT. Translated, it gives CASSLIPGLNTEAFF. The chain carries TRBV5-1 and TRBJ1-1, with D unresolved. The CDR3 is made up of 15 amino acids. V was shortened by 1 base and J by 0 bases, with 10 bases between the two germline ends. The germline gives CDR1 SGHRS, CDR2 YFSETQ.

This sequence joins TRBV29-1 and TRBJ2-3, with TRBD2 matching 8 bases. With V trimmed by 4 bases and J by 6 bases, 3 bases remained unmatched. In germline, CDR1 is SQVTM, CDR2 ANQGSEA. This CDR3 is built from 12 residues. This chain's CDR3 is CSVAGGRDTQYF. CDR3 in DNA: TGCAGCGTTGCGGGGGGGAGGGATACGCAGTATTTT.

CDR3 DNA sequence: TGTGCCAGCAGCCCCTCCGGCGGTATAGGGAGGGAGACCCAGTACTTC. This encodes CASSPSGGIGRETQYF. The V and J genes are TRBV9 and TRBJ2-5; tentative D call: TRBD2 (6 bases). With 4 bases removed from V and 5 bases from J, the gap between germline ends came to 21 bases. CDR3 size: 16 residues. The V gene's germline CDR1 is SGDLS and CDR2 YYNGEE.

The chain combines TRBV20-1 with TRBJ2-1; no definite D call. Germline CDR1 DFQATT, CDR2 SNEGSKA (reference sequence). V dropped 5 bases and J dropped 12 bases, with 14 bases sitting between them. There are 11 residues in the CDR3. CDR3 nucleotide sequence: TGCAGTGCTCCTTCACCCAGGCGGCAGTTCTTC. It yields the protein CSAPSPRRQFF.

CDR3 in DNA: TGTGCCAGCAGTCAAAGACTAGCGGGGACCGGGGAGCTGTTTTTT. Translation gives CASSQRLAGTGELFF. The chain uses TRBV12-3 or TRBV12-4 and TRBJ2-2, with 11 bases matching TRBD2. The V segment lost 5 bases and the J segment 5 bases; nucleotides outside the gene matches: 4. CDR3 size: 15 residues.

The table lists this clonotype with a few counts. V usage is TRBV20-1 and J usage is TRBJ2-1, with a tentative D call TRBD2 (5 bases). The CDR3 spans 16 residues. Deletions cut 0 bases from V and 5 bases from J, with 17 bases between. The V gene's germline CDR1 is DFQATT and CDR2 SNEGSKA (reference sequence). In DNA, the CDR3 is TGCAGTGCTAGAGATCCCCTAAGAGGGTTTCACAATGAGCAGTTCTTC. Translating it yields CSARDPLRGFHNEQFF.

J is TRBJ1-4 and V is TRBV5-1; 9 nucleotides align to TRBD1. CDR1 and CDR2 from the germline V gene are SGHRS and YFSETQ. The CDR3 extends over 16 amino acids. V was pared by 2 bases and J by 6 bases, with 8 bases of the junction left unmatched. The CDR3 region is CASSFTGGSSYEKLFF. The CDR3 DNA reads TGCGCCAGCAGCTTTACAGGGGGCAGTAGCTATGAAAAACTGTTTTTT.

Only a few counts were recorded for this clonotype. CDR3 bases: TGCGCCAGCAGCCTTGGACAGAGCATTAGCTACACCTTC. This gives the protein CASSLGQSISYTF. The chain recombines TRBV4-3 with TRBJ1-2, with a possible D match to TRBD1 (6 bases). CDR1 and CDR2 from the germline V gene are LGHNA and YSLEER. Trimming shortened V by 4 bases and J by 9 bases, and 15 bases separated the two germline ends. The CDR3 covers 13 residues.

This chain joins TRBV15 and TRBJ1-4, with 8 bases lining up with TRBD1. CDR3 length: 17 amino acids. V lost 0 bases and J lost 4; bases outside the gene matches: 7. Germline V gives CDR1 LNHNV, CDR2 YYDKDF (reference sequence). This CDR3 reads CATSRDVGQGYNEKLFF. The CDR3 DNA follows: TGTGCCACCAGCAGAGATGTAGGACAGGGCTATAATGAAAAACTGTTTTTT.

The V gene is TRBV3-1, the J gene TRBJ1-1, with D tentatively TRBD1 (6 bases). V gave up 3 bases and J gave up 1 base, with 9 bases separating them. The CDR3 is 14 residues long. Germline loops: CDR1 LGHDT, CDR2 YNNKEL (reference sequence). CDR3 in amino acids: CASSQTDRNTEAFF. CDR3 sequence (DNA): TGTGCCAGCAGCCAGACGGACAGGAACACTGAAGCTTTCTTT.

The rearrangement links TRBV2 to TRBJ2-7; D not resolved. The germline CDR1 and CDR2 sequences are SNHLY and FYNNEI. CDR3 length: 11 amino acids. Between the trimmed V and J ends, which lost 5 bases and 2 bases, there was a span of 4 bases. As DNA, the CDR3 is TGTGCCAGCAGTACACCCTACGAGCAGTACTTC. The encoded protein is CASSTPYEQYF.